The rows below give T cell receptor beta chains drawn from one sample of a study of Graves' ophthalmopathy and Graves' hyperthyroidism. MiXCR, run by TCRdb on the multiplex PCR reads, gives a single entry per CDR3 protein. The sample contains a few hundred thousand distinct CDR3 sequences, approximately 15% of which appear only once. Sequencing used peripheral blood. The receptor set was obtained from a woman between 18 and 30 years old with stable Graves' hyperthyroidism. Each CDR3 is given with its conserved first and last residue. D genes are given only for firm matches. The listing skips clone size in some rows; elsewhere it reads once, few, many or a size class.

D	size	V	J	DNA	CDR3
NA	NA	TRBV20-1	TRBJ2-7	TGCAGTGCCTCGCACCCGACTACCTACGAGCAGTACTTC	CSASHPTTYEQYF
NA	many	TRBV12-3/TRBV12-4	TRBJ2-7	TGTGCCAGTACGACCAACATGGCCTACGAGCAGTACTTC	CASTTNMAYEQYF
NA	NA	TRBV12-3/TRBV12-4	TRBJ1-3	TGTGCCAGCAGTTTACGGGGAGGGCGCCCTGGAAACACCATATATTTT	CASSLRGGRPGNTIYF
TRBD1	many	TRBV29-1	TRBJ2-7	TGCAGCGTTGTGAGACAGGGGGACTACGAGCAGTACTTC	CSVVRQGDYEQYF
NA	many	TRBV11-2	TRBJ1-2	TGTGCCAGCAGCTTAGGGCAGGCCGGCTACACCTTC	CASSLGQAGYTF
NA	many	TRBV24-1	TRBJ2-5	TGTGCCACCAGTGATACAGGCCGCGGGGAGACCCAGTACTTC	CATSDTGRGETQYF
NA	NA	TRBV6-1	TRBJ2-2	TGTGCCAGCAGCCCCCTCGGCCGAGGGTTGAGCACCGGGGAGCTGTTTTTT	CASSPLGRGLSTGELFF
NA	NA	TRBV27	TRBJ2-7	TGTGCCAGCAGTCTAGCCCGGGCAGTAGACGAGCAGTACTTC	CASSLARAVDEQYF
NA	many	TRBV19	TRBJ1-6	TGTGCCAGTAGTGATCGGCCTTCTAATTCACCCCTCCACTTT	CASSDRPSNSPLHF
NA	many	TRBV7-2	TRBJ1-6	TGTGCCAGCAGCTTAGTCCAGGGGAATAATTCACCCCTCCACTTT	CASSLVQGNNSPLHF
NA	many	TRBV2	TRBJ1-5	TGTGCCTCGGGACGAAATAGCAATCAGCCCCAGCATTTT	CASGRNSNQPQHF
NA	many	TRBV29-1	TRBJ2-7	TGCAGCGTTGCCCCGGGATACTACGAGCAGTACTTC	CSVAPGYYEQYF
TRBD1	few	TRBV10-1	TRBJ2-2	TGCGCCAGCAGCGCTGGACAGGGGCCTTTAAAAGTCGCCGGGGAGCTGTTTTTT	CASSAGQGPLKVAGELFF
NA	many	TRBV6-5	TRBJ1-1	TGTGCCAGCAGTTACCTTATCGGGGGGGCCGCCACTGAAGCTTTCTTT	CASSYLIGGAATEAFF
TRBD2	NA	TRBV14	TRBJ2-2	TGTGCCAGCAGCCATCCAGCGGGGGGTGTCGGGGAGCTGTTTTTT	CASSHPAGGVGELFF
NA	many	TRBV19	TRBJ1-5	TGTGCCAGTAGGCCCCGGGACGGCGGAGGCAATCAGCCCCAGCATTTT	CASRPRDGGGNQPQHF
TRBD1	few	TRBV4-2	TRBJ1-5	TGTGCCAGCAGCCAAACAACGGACAGGGTCGTTGGCAATCAGCCCCAGCATTTT	CASSQTTDRVVGNQPQHF
NA	many	TRBV10-3	TRBJ1-1	TGTGCCATCAGCGGCCCAACAGGGAACACTGAAGCTTTCTTT	CAISGPTGNTEAFF
NA	NA	TRBV6-2/TRBV6-3	TRBJ1-1	TGTGCCAGCAGTGAGGGCCCTAAAGCTTTCTTT	CASSEGPKAFF
TRBD1	many	TRBV5-1	TRBJ2-5	TGCGCCAGCAGACTTGACAGGGACCAAGAGACCCAGTACTTC	CASRLDRDQETQYF
NA	many	TRBV11-2	TRBJ1-5	TGTGCCAGCAGCTTAAGGGGAGTAGTTAATGGTCAGCCCCAGCATTTT	CASSLRGVVNGQPQHF
NA	many	TRBV12-3/TRBV12-4	TRBJ2-7	TGTGCCAGCAGTCCCGGGACGCCTCCCTACGAGCAGTACTTC	CASSPGTPPYEQYF
TRBD2	many	TRBV20-1	TRBJ2-5	TGCAGTGCTAGGGAGCGGGGGGATCAGACCCAGTACTTC	CSARERGDQTQYF
NA	many	TRBV6-1	TRBJ1-2	TGTGCCACCGGGCGAGGCCTCTTAAGCGGCTACACCTTC	CATGRGLLSGYTF
NA	NA	TRBV7-2	TRBJ1-1	TGTGCCAGCAGTTCCCGGACAGTGAAGGCTGAAGCTTTCTTT	CASSSRTVKAEAFF
NA	many	TRBV6-2/TRBV6-3	TRBJ2-5	TGTGCCAGCAGAGGGCCTGCCCGGGAAGAGACCCAGTACTTC	CASRGPAREETQYF
TRBD1	many	TRBV2	TRBJ2-4	TGTGCCAGCAGGGACAGGGGATACATTCAGTACTTC	CASRDRGYIQYF
TRBD1	many	TRBV12-3/TRBV12-4	TRBJ2-5	TGTGCCAGCAGTCCGGGACAGGGCATGGAGACCCAGTACTTC	CASSPGQGMETQYF
NA	many	TRBV9	TRBJ1-2	TGTGCCAGCAGCGCACCCCCTGAACATTCCTATGGCTACACCTTC	CASSAPPEHSYGYTF